Presented here are 19 T cell receptor beta chains from one specimen sequenced in a study of blood T cell repertoires in COVID-19 (dated by TCRdb to the early 2020s). The method was the immunoSEQ multiplex PCR assay. In TCRdb, the immuneACCESS table is reduced to in-frame sequences with V and J assigned. These tables do not hold every clone; where another copy was compared, an unresolved V gene accounts for under half, and the others remain unexplained. Here the sample has around 58,000 clones; 75% to 90% occur a single time. Jointly, the top ten make up less than 6% of the sample. The sequenced sample was peripheral blood. These receptors were collected from a human donor in a cohort sampled during active COVID-19.

The chain employs TRBV28 and TRBJ2-7, with TRBD1 matching 7 bases. CDR1 and CDR2 (germline): MDHEN, SYDVKM. The CDR3 is made up of 16 amino acids. After removal of 7 bases from V and 2 bases from J, the junction contained 14 bases not matched to a gene. For the CDR3, the DNA is TGTGCCAGCAATGGTGCTTGGACAGGTACTACCTACGAGCAGTACTTC. Translated: CASNGAWTGTTYEQYF.

The chain is built from TRBV18 and TRBJ1-2, with 7 positions matching TRBD1. V gave up 6 bases and J gave up 4 bases; unmatched junction bases: 17. The CDR3 length is 17 residues. Germline V gene data show CDR1 as KGHSH and CDR2 as LQKENI. The DNA for the CDR3 is TGTGCCAGCTCCAAAGGCAGTTCTACAGGGGAATCCTATGGCTACACCTTC. Its protein is CASSKGSSTGESYGYTF.

This clone was counted a single time. This sequence joins TRBV11-2 and TRBJ1-3, with D maybe TRBD1 (5 bases). Germline CDR1 is SGHAT and CDR2 is FQNNGV. Trimming pared 2 bases from V and 6 bases from J, leaving 11 bases between. This CDR3 spans 14 amino acids. The CDR3 region has the DNA TGTGCCAGCAGCTTAATGCAGGGTGTAAACACCATATATTTT. It codes for CASSLMQGVNTIYF. The full variable domain, in which reference TRBV11-2 and TRBJ1-3 provide the parts outside the CDR3, is EAGVAQSPRYKIIEKRQSVAFWCNPISGHATLYWYQQILGQGPKLLIQFQNNGVVDDSQLPKDRFSAERLKGVDSTLKIQPAKLEDSAVYLCASSLMQGVNTIYFGEGSWLTVV.

The chain joins TRBV27 to TRBJ1-1; tentatively, D is TRBD1 (5 bases). V shed 7 bases and J shed 7 bases, with 19 bases lying between them. The CDR3 covers 14 residues. The germline CDR1 and CDR2 sequences are MNHEY and SMNVEV (reference sequence). CDR3 amino acids: CASTDRRLLGEAFF. In nucleotides, the CDR3 is TGTGCCAGCACCGACAGAAGGTTGCTGGGTGAAGCTTTCTTT.

The chain uses TRBV11-2 and TRBJ2-5, with 7 bases identical to TRBD2. Germline trimming cut 2 bases from V and 4 bases from J; bases unmatched to any gene: 10. The germline V gene encodes CDR1 SGHAT and CDR2 FQNNGV. There are 16 residues in the CDR3. The CDR3 loop reads CASSLFLADDPETQYF. In nucleotides, the CDR3 is TGTGCCAGCAGCTTATTCCTAGCGGATGACCCAGAGACCCAGTACTTC.

The chain uses TRBV5-1 and TRBJ2-7; TRBD2 agrees at 13 bases. V lost 0 bases and J lost 5; bases outside the gene matches: 5. The CDR3 is 16 residues long. Per the germline V gene, CDR1 is SGHRS and CDR2 is YFSETQ. In DNA, the CDR3 is TGCGCCAGCAGCTTGGGGACTAGCGGGGGCCAAAACGAGCAGTACTTC. Its protein product is CASSLGTSGGQNEQYF.

V and J are TRBV7-2 and TRBJ1-5, with unresolved D. The CDR3 is 13 amino acids. CDR1 SGHTA and CDR2 FQGNSA come from the germline V gene. Trimming removed 5 bases from V and 9 bases from J, with 14 bases in between. CDR3 residues: CASSPLGGRPQHF. CDR3 DNA sequence: TGTGCCAGCAGCCCACTAGGAGGGCGGCCCCAGCATTTT.

The chain's CDR3 is CASSPDRGFSNQPQHF. The CDR3, as DNA: TGTGCCAGCAGTCCTGACAGGGGTTTTAGCAATCAGCCCCAGCATTTT. The chain couples TRBV28 to TRBJ1-5; 8 bases map to TRBD1. The germline V gene has CDR1 MDHEN and CDR2 SYDVKM. J was trimmed by 0 bases and V by 5 bases; bases with no gene match: 6. The length of the CDR3 is 16 residues.

This chain uses TRBV19 with TRBJ1-2, with D perhaps matching TRBD1 (6 bases). Germline assignment: CDR1 LNHDA and CDR2 SQIVND (reference sequence). The CDR3 has 15 residues. Deletions cut 3 bases from V and 4 bases from J, with 15 bases between. This chain's CDR3 is CASSITQGMGYGYTF. In nucleotides, the CDR3 is TGTGCCAGTAGTATTACACAGGGTATGGGCTATGGCTACACCTTC.

V gene TRBV19 combines with J gene TRBJ1-1; 7 bases are a match to TRBD1. Germline CDR1 reads LNHDA; CDR2 reads SQIVND (reference sequence). CDR3 length equals 15 residues. Trimming took 6 bases from V and 10 from J; bases not matched to a gene: 17. The CDR3: CASRDPGQPYRGAFF. In DNA form, the CDR3 reads TGTGCCAGTAGAGACCCGGGACAACCCTACAGGGGAGCTTTCTTT. Full variable domain (outside the CDR3, taken from reference TRBV19 and TRBJ1-1): DGGITQSPKYLFRKEGQNVTLSCEQNLNHDAMYWYRQDPGQGLRLIYYSQIVNDFQKGDIAEGYSVSREKKESFPLTVTSAQKNPTAFYLCASRDPGQPYRGAFFGQGTRLTVV.

This sequence joins TRBV19 and TRBJ2-7, with 8 nucleotides matching TRBD1. J lost 4 bases, V lost 3 bases, and 8 bases had no gene match. Germline V lookup: CDR1 LNHDA, CDR2 SQIVND (reference sequence). CDR3 length: 15 residues. In nucleotides, the CDR3 is TGTGCCAGTAGTATCGGCGGCAGGGGGCTATACGAGCAGTACTTC. Translated, it gives CASSIGGRGLYEQYF.

The chain combines TRBV4-3 with TRBJ1-1; weak D call: TRBD1 (6 bases). CDR1 LGHNA and CDR2 YSLEER come from the germline V gene. The CDR3 has 14 amino acids. Trimming removed 0 bases at V and 8 bases at J, with 13 bases between. This CDR3 is CASSQDRGIYEAFF. The CDR3 DNA reads TGCGCCAGCAGCCAAGATAGGGGGATTTACGAAGCTTTCTTT.

The J gene is TRBJ1-1, the V gene TRBV28; 7 bases line up with TRBD1. CDR1 is MDHEN and CDR2 is SYDVKM in the germline V gene. J gave up 0 bases and V 5 bases, and 6 bases lay outside the gene matches. This CDR3 has 15 amino acids. For the CDR3, the DNA is TGTGCCAGCAGTCCCCCGGGACAGATGAACACTGAAGCTTTCTTT. Residues: CASSPPGQMNTEAFF. Variable domain in full (rest from reference TRBV28 and TRBJ1-1): DVKVTQSSRYLVKRTGEKVFLECVQDMDHENMFWYRQDPGLGLRLIYFSYDVKMKEKGDIPEGYSVSREKKERFSLILESASTNQTSMYLCASSPPGQMNTEAFFGQGTRLTVV.

V is TRBV27 and J is TRBJ2-6; D gene uncertain. This CDR3 is built from 18 residues. In germline, CDR1 is MNHEY, CDR2 SMNVEV (reference sequence). Trimming removed 0 bases from V and 0 bases from J, with 12 bases in between. CDR3 bases: TGTGCCAGCAGTTTATCCCGCCTGCTGAGCTCTGGGGCCAACGTCCTGACTTTC. Protein: CASSLSRLLSSGANVLTF.

The V gene is TRBV5-4, the J gene TRBJ2-5; 9 nucleotides line up with TRBD2. Unmatched junction bases numbered 13, after V lost 6 bases and J lost 1 base. Germline assignment: CDR1 SGHNT and CDR2 YYREEE (reference sequence). The CDR3 has 17 amino acids. For the CDR3, the DNA is TGTGCCAGCACCGTGACCGGGGCGGGGGGGCCCCAAGAGACCCAGTACTTC. Amino acids: CASTVTGAGGPQETQYF.

The rearrangement links TRBV4-3 to TRBJ2-7; maybe TRBD1 (5 bases). Germline CDR1 and CDR2: LGHNA and YSLEER. With 0 bases removed from V and 0 bases from J, the gap between germline ends came to 12 bases. The CDR3 runs to 16 residues. CDR3 amino acids: CASSQEPGQSSYEQYF. The CDR3 DNA reads TGCGCCAGCAGCCAAGAGCCAGGGCAGAGCTCCTACGAGCAGTACTTC.

This clone has just one count. The genes are TRBV10-2 and TRBJ1-2; 9 nucleotides line up with TRBD1. Trimming removed 6 bases from V and 8 bases from J; junction bases left unmatched: 4. Germline V CDR1 and CDR2: WSHSY, SAAADI. CDR3 size: 12 residues. The CDR3 here is CASRRTGEGYTF. The CDR3 nucleotides are TGCGCCAGCAGACGGACAGGGGAAGGCTACACCTTC.

The V gene is TRBV9, the J gene TRBJ2-3; D call uncertain. Germline CDR1 SGDLS, CDR2 YYNGEE. Trimming took 4 bases from V and 2 from J, leaving 8 bases between them. The CDR3 length is 13 residues. As DNA, the CDR3 is TGTGCCAGCAGCCCTCAGATCACAGATACGCAGTATTTT. This sequence encodes CASSPQITDTQYF.

The rearrangement joins TRBV5-6 to TRBJ1-4; TRBD1 is a possible D gene (5 bases). Germline assignment: CDR1 SGHDT and CDR2 YYEEEE. V gave up 3 bases and J gave up 0 bases, with 9 bases separating them. This CDR3 has 15 residues. CDR3 residues: CASSWGFSTNEKLFF. CDR3 in DNA: TGTGCCAGCAGCTGGGGCTTTTCAACTAATGAAAAACTGTTTTTT.